These 7 T cell receptor beta chains share one sample of origin, sequenced in a study of T cells in Graves' hyperthyroidism and ophthalmopathy. RNA transcripts gave rise to amplified TCR beta CDR3 regions. First-round RT-PCR targeting the TCR CDR3 was performed with the HTBI primer set. MiXCR, applied by TCRdb to the multiplex PCR reads, yields one record per CDR3 protein. The sample consists of roughly 30,000 distinct CDR3 sequences, roughly 45% of them appearing once. The source material was blood. The receptor source for this set is a woman in her thirties with Graves' hyperthyroidism.

By share of the sample, this clonotype is medium-sized. J is TRBJ2-2 and V is TRBV29-1; 9 bases fit TRBD2. The CDR3 contains 15 residues. Germline-derived CDR1 and CDR2 are SQVTM and ANQGSEA. After removal of 4 bases from V and 4 bases from J, the junction contained 7 bases not matched to a gene. Written as DNA, the CDR3 is TGCAGCGTTGGTACCGGGACTAGCATCACCGGGGAGCTGTTTTTT. Translating it yields CSVGTGTSITGELFF.

With regard to this clonotype: One end of the junction fails to match germline, which may point to a read error. The chain uses TRBV7-8 and TRBJ1-3, with D perhaps TRBD1 (5 bases). The V gene's germline CDR1 is SGHVS and CDR2 FQNEAQ. The CDR3 runs 8 residues. This CDR3 reads CASSLGGF. The DNA for the CDR3 is TGTGCCAGCAGCTTAGGGGGGTTT.

This clonotype was recorded many times. V is TRBV12-5 and J is TRBJ2-1, with D possibly being TRBD2 (5 bases). Deletions cut 3 bases from V and 2 bases from J, with 8 bases between. Germline V gene sequence: CDR1 LGHNT, CDR2 FRNRAP. The CDR3 length is 14 residues. The CDR3 protein is CASGFVGAYNEQFF. The CDR3 DNA sequence: TGTGCTAGTGGTTTTGTCGGGGCCTACAATGAGCAGTTCTTC.

This clonotype is medium-sized. The V call is TRBV15, the J call TRBJ2-7; weak D call: TRBD2 (6 bases). The V gene's germline CDR1 is LNHNV and CDR2 YYDKDF (reference sequence). The CDR3 consists of 14 residues. V dropped 0 bases and J dropped 12 bases, with 18 bases sitting between them. CDR3 amino acids: CATSRDLLDSGSYF. The CDR3 DNA is TGTGCCACCAGCAGAGATTTATTAGACAGCGGGTCGTACTTC.

Judged by abundance, this clonotype is medium-sized. This chain uses TRBV20-1 with TRBJ2-7, with a possible D match to TRBD2 (5 bases). The CDR3 sequence is 12 residues long. Germline V lookup: CDR1 DFQATT, CDR2 SNEGSKA (reference sequence). Trimming left V 3 bases short and J 4 bases short, with 10 bases between. CDR3 loop: CSARLGGYEQYF. CDR3 DNA: TGCAGTGCTAGGTTGGGCGGGTACGAGCAGTACTTC.

In this sample, this clonotype turned up once. This rearrangement joins TRBV29-1 to TRBJ1-5, with TRBD1 identical over 10 bases. J was trimmed by 4 bases and V by 7 bases; bases with no gene match: 4. Germline V gene lookup returns CDR1 SQVTM and CDR2 ANQGSEA. This CDR3 region has 13 residues. In nucleotides, the CDR3 is TGCAGCGGCCGGGACAGGGGAAATCAGCCCCAGCATTTT. Translation: CSGRDRGNQPQHF. Supplemented by reference TRBV29-1 and TRBJ1-5, the full variable domain reads SAVISQKPSRDICQRGTSLTIQCQVDSQVTMMFWYRQQPGQSLTLIATANQGSEATYESGFVIDKFPISRPNLTFSTLTVSNMSPEDSSIYLCSGRDRGNQPQHFGDGTRLSIL.

Worth noting for this clonotype: The CDR3 end shows no conserved phenylalanine or tryptophan, and so a read error is likely. The rearrangement joins TRBV6-4 to TRBJ1-1; D unresolved. The CDR3 is made up of 13 amino acids. The germline V gene has CDR1 MRHNA and CDR2 SNTAGT. The CDR3: CGSSITENTEAFC. The CDR3 DNA follows: TGTGGCAGCAGTATAACAGAGAACACTGAAGCTTTCTGT.